The entry below gives a single T cell receptor (beta chain) sequence along with its context. CDR1 and CDR2 from the germline V gene are LNHDA and SQIVND (reference sequence). The CDR3 runs to 9 residues. V was trimmed by 9 bases and J by 7 bases, leaving 4 bases between them. This sample is drawn from a study of CD8+CD57+ T cells in acquired aplastic anemia. Study overall: The DNA of sorted CD4+ and CD8+ cells averaged roughly 3.2 ug.

TCR beta VDJ and CDR3 profiling used genomic DNA as template. TCRdb re-derived calls from the reads in MiXCR, one entry per CDR3 protein. The table shows some 140,000 distinct CDR3 sequences, with roughly 40% occurring only once. The sequence was collected from a human donor in good health, serving as a control. The sequenced sample consisted of sorted CD4+, CD8+, or CD8+CD57+ T cells (not recorded which) from PBMCs. This chain joins TRBV19 and TRBJ1-5; D uncertain. The CDR3: CASGQPQHF. CDR3 in DNA: TGTGCCAGCGGACAGCCCCAGCATTTT. Drawing the rest from reference TRBV19 and TRBJ1-5, the complete variable domain is DGGITQSPKYLFRKEGQNVTLSCEQNLNHDAMYWYRQDPGQGLRLIYYSQIVNDFQKGDIAEGYSVSREKKESFPLTVTSAQKNPTAFYLCASGQPQHFGDGTRLSIL.